These 6 T cell receptor beta chains were all obtained from the same sample, sequenced in a study of metastatic and nonmetastatic thyroid tumors. TCRdb re-called the PCR reads through MiXCR. The sample yields 30,000 to 40,000 clones, under 25% seen once. No patient received treatment before thyroid surgery. Sequencing was done on a sample of blood. The receptor set was obtained from a female donor with papillary thyroid cancer or a benign thyroid nodule (not recorded which). Some clones in this sample may be carry-over from other donors' samples.

This clone was recorded at least ten times. The V call is TRBV10-3, the J call TRBJ1-4; D gene unclear. Germline CDR1 ENHRY, CDR2 SYGVKD. Deletions cut 0 bases from V and 0 bases from J, with 11 bases between. The length of the CDR3 is 17 residues. CDR3 nucleotides: TGTGCCATCAGTGAGTCGAAGGACCGATCAACTAATGAAAAACTGTTTTTT. Translation gives CAISESKDRSTNEKLFF.

This clone was observed many times. The chain links TRBV25-1 to TRBJ2-5; a weak D match, TRBD2 (7 bases). Trimming shortened V by 6 bases and J by 5 bases, and 13 bases separated the two germline ends. From germline, CDR1 is MGHDK and CDR2 SYGVNS. The CDR3 runs 13 residues. CDR3 sequence (DNA): TGTGCCAGCAGCAACGGGGGGCGGGAGACCCAGTACTTC. Translated, it gives CASSNGGRETQYF.

This clone has at least ten counts. The gene calls are TRBV5-6 and TRBJ1-3; the D is unclear. V was shortened by 4 bases and J by 0 bases, with 8 bases between the two germline ends. There are 14 residues in the CDR3. Germline V gives CDR1 SGHDT, CDR2 YYEEEE. CDR3 coding DNA: TGTGCCAGCAGCCTGGATGTCTCTGGAAACACCATATATTTT. This codes for CASSLDVSGNTIYF.

Details on this clone: Here the CDR3 omits its conserved ending phenylalanine or tryptophan, so a read error is the likely source. Because the CDR3's place on the DNA is in doubt, the DNA is left out and the CDR3 is given as listed by TCRdb. The chain recombines TRBV3-1 with TRBJ1-2; the D call in the table, TRBD1, was not verified against the DNA. Counting both end residues, the CDR3 totals 15 amino acids. Germline V gene data show CDR1 as LGHDT and CDR2 as YNNKEL (reference sequence). This chain's CDR3 is CASSPNTGGNYGYTI.

The genes are TRBV20-1 and TRBJ2-7; TRBD2 aligns across 11 bases. Per germline, CDR1 DFQATT and CDR2 SNEGSKA (reference sequence). The CDR3 covers 17 residues. V shed 5 bases and J 2 bases; nucleotides not matched to a gene: 14. In DNA, the CDR3 is TGCAGTGCTCCAAATCCCGAACTAGCGGGGGCCCCCTACGAGCAGTACTTC. This codes for CSAPNPELAGAPYEQYF.

Concerning this clone: The CDR3 end shows no conserved phenylalanine or tryptophan, and so a read error is likely. This chain uses TRBV6-1 with TRBJ1-1; 10 bases line up with TRBD1. Germline CDR1 reads MNHNS; CDR2 reads SASEGT. The V gene end was trimmed by 4 bases and the J gene end by 8 bases; junction bases not matched to a gene: 7. The CDR3 covers 14 residues. The CDR3 DNA reads as TGTGCCAGCAGTGTACAGACAGGGGGCCGGGAAGCTTTCGTT. This gives the protein CASSVQTGGREAFV.